The 19 T cell receptor beta chains in this list originate from one sample, sequenced in a study of T-cell reconstitution after alpha-beta-depleted transplantation in children. Construction of the TCRbeta library involved unique molecular identifiers. TCRdb re-analysed the PCR reads in MiXCR, keeping a single row per CDR3 protein. Of approximately 650,000 distinct CDR3 sequences listed, around 13% are singletons. The sample was PBMCs, taken before TCRalphabeta/CD19-depleted stem cell transplant. The receptors were gathered from a girl aged 2 to 10 with congenital amegakaryocytic thrombocytopenia, due to receive a stem cell transplant.

This clonotype showed up many times. The chain joins TRBV29-1 to TRBJ2-2, with 8 bases lining up with TRBD2. Trimming cost V 7 bases and J 5 bases; bases outside gene matches: 9. The germline V gene encodes CDR1 SQVTM and CDR2 ANQGSEA. This CDR3 contains 14 residues. The CDR3 reads CSARSGSFTGELFF. CDR3 DNA: TGCAGCGCCCGAAGCGGGAGTTTTACCGGGGAGCTGTTTTTT.

Details on this clonotype: A much larger clone is a single base away; this may be a read error. This chain uses TRBV5-1 with TRBJ2-2; tentatively, D is TRBD1 (6 bases). Germline V gene sequence: CDR1 SGHRS, CDR2 YFSETQ. Trimming cost V 3 bases and J 5 bases, with 17 bases left between them. The CDR3 totals 16 residues. The CDR3: CASSSTRGIATGELFF. The CDR3 DNA reads TGCGCCAGCAGCTCCACGAGGGGGATAGCGACCGGGGAGCTGTTTTTT.

This clonotype has at least ten counts. The rearrangement uses TRBV27 and TRBJ2-2, with 10 bases matching TRBD2. V shed 5 bases and J 5 bases; nucleotides not matched to a gene: 5. The CDR3 is 15 residues long. Germline assignment: CDR1 MNHEY and CDR2 SMNVEV (reference sequence). CDR3 loop: CASSLSGRVTGELFF. The CDR3 nucleotides read TGTGCCAGCAGTCTCAGCGGGAGGGTAACCGGGGAGCTGTTTTTT.

This rearrangement joins TRBV3-1 to TRBJ2-7; the D is unclear. Deletions cut 2 bases from V and 6 bases from J, with 14 bases between. Germline V gene data show CDR1 as LGHDT and CDR2 as YNNKEL (reference sequence). The CDR3 extends over 14 amino acids. This CDR3 reads CASSQQSLTCEQYF. DNA of the CDR3: TGTGCCAGCAGCCAACAGAGTCTAACCTGCGAGCAGTACTTC.

This clonotype was observed at least ten times. The chain carries TRBV4-1 and TRBJ1-5, with D hard to call. The V end lost 4 bases, the J end lost 4 bases, and 14 bases lay between the germline ends. The CDR3 totals 15 residues. Germline values: CDR1 MGHRA, CDR2 YSYEKL. The CDR3 region is CASSPVTVANQPQHF. CDR3 DNA: TGCGCCAGCAGCCCTGTTACAGTAGCTAATCAGCCCCAGCATTTT.

Details on this clonotype: This could be a read error, since a much larger clone is one nucleotide away. The conserved final phenylalanine or tryptophan is absent from the CDR3, which likely points to a read error. The chain links TRBV27 to TRBJ1-4; TRBD1 might be the D (5 bases). Germline CDR1 is MNHEY and CDR2 is SMNVEV (reference sequence). This CDR3 comprises 14 residues. Deletions cut 5 bases from V and 6 bases from J, with 13 bases between. CDR3 coding DNA: TGTGCCAGCAGTAACAGGCAGTTCGATGAAAAACTGTTTTAT. It codes for CASSNRQFDEKLFY.

This clonotype was recorded a few times. The gene calls are TRBV11-3 and TRBJ2-5; 7 bases fit TRBD2. CDR3 length equals 14 residues. CDR1 is SGHNT, CDR2 YENEEA, per germline. V dropped 3 bases and J dropped 5; count of bases not matched to a gene: 6. The CDR3 DNA reads TGTGCCAGCAGCTTCGGTAGCGGGCTCGAGACCCAGTACTTC. It is translated as CASSFGSGLETQYF. Full variable domain (outside the CDR3, taken from reference TRBV11-3 and TRBJ2-5): EAGVVQSPRYKIIEKKQPVAFWCNPISGHNTLYWYLQNLGQGPELLIRYENEEAVDDSQLPKDRFSAERLKGVDSTLKIQPAELGDSAVYLCASSFGSGLETQYFGPGTRLLVL.

This clonotype occurred many times. This chain links TRBV5-1 with TRBJ2-1; D may be TRBD2 (6 bases). The CDR3 sequence is 15 residues long. V lost 3 bases, J lost 0 bases, and 10 bases lay in between. The germline V gene encodes CDR1 SGHRS and CDR2 YFSETQ. The CDR3 nucleotides are TGCGCCAGCAGCTCCGGGAGTAGCTCCTACAATGAGCAGTTCTTC. Protein: CASSSGSSSYNEQFF. Together with reference TRBV5-1 and TRBJ2-1, the CDR3 gives the full variable domain: KAGVTQTPRYLIKTRGQQVTLSCSPISGHRSVSWYQQTPGQGLQFLFEYFSETQRNKGNFPGRFSGRQFSNSRSEMNVSTLELGDSALYLCASSSGSSSYNEQFFGPGTRLTVL.

In its sample, this clonotype was seen a few times. The rearrangement joins TRBV3-1 to TRBJ2-7; 8 positions match TRBD2. Per germline, CDR1 LGHDT and CDR2 YNNKEL (reference sequence). The CDR3 is 15 residues long. The J segment lost 4 bases and the V segment lost 0 bases, leaving 5 bases of the junction unmatched. The CDR3 nucleotides read TGTGCCAGCAGCCAAGACCCGGGAGGGCAATACGAGCAGTACTTC. This codes for CASSQDPGGQYEQYF.

The rearrangement joins TRBV20-1 to TRBJ2-1; 8 bases map to TRBD2. The CDR3 has 15 residues. Germline CDR1 is DFQATT and CDR2 is SNEGSKA (reference sequence). Trimming removed 2 bases from V and 0 bases from J; junction bases left unmatched: 3. The CDR3 DNA is TGCAGTGCTAGATCTAGCGGGCCCTCCTACAATGAGCAGTTCTTC. It yields the protein CSARSSGPSYNEQFF.

This clonotype was detected ten times or more. The chain is built from TRBV6-5 and TRBJ2-1; D possibly corresponds to TRBD2 (5 bases). Trimming shortened V by 4 bases and J by 4 bases, and 14 bases separated the two germline ends. Germline CDR1 reads MNHEY; CDR2 reads SVGAGI. This CDR3 region has 15 residues. The CDR3 loop reads CASSSGPGSYNEQFF. CDR3 coding DNA: TGTGCCAGCAGTTCCGGACCGGGATCTTACAATGAGCAGTTCTTC.

The V gene is TRBV28, the J gene TRBJ1-5; TRBD1 matches at 7 bases. V lost 2 bases and J lost 3; bases outside the gene matches: 4. CDR1 is MDHEN and CDR2 is SYDVKM in the germline V gene. The CDR3 is 15 amino acids. In DNA form, the CDR3 reads TGTGCCAGCAGTTTAGTGGGACAGCTCAATCAGCCCCAGCATTTT. Residues: CASSLVGQLNQPQHF.

This clonotype was detected many times. The J gene is TRBJ2-7, the V gene TRBV29-1; TRBD1 matches 8 bases. Germline lookup yields CDR1 SQVTM and CDR2 ANQGSEA. The trim removed 5 bases at V and 6 bases at J, leaving 9 bases unmatched. The CDR3 loop spans 13 amino acids. The CDR3: CSVLGQGSGEQYF. In DNA form, the CDR3 reads TGCAGCGTTCTTGGACAGGGTAGTGGCGAGCAGTACTTC.

In its sample, this clonotype was seen many times. The V and J genes are TRBV28 and TRBJ2-1; D is ambiguous. Per the germline V gene, CDR1 is MDHEN and CDR2 is SYDVKM. The CDR3 is 13 amino acids. Trimming pared 4 bases from V and 8 bases from J, leaving 12 bases between. CDR3 sequence reads: CASSYTQRDEQFF. In DNA form, the CDR3 reads TGTGCCAGCAGTTATACCCAACGCGATGAGCAGTTCTTC.

The rearrangement joins TRBV18 to TRBJ2-1; TRBD2 matches at 7 bases. Trimming at V came to 0 bases and at J to 5 bases, leaving 10 bases not matched to a gene. The CDR3 consists of 17 residues. Germline V lookup: CDR1 KGHSH, CDR2 LQKENI. The CDR3 reads CASSPPLRPSGNNEQFF. DNA for the CDR3: TGTGCCAGCTCACCACCGCTCAGGCCTAGCGGAAACAATGAGCAGTTCTTC.

This clonotype was counted many times. This sequence joins TRBV20-1 and TRBJ1-5; no clear D gene. V lost 5 bases, J lost 6 bases, and 17 bases lay in between. CDR3 length: 14 amino acids. CDR1 and CDR2 from the germline V gene are DFQATT and SNEGSKA (reference sequence). CDR3 DNA: TGCAGTGCTGCGCGTGGACCAGGCGGTCAGCCCCAGCATTTT. It is translated as CSAARGPGGQPQHF.

The chain recombines TRBV10-3 with TRBJ2-7, with a tentative D call TRBD1 (5 bases). The V gene's germline CDR1 is ENHRY and CDR2 SYGVKD. The CDR3 runs 13 residues. The V and J ends lost 3 bases and 7 bases respectively, with 13 bases between them. DNA of the CDR3: TGTGCCATCAGTGATAACGACAGTTGGGAGCAGTACTTC. This codes for CAISDNDSWEQYF.

This clonotype has just a few counts. This sequence joins TRBV12-3 or TRBV12-4 and TRBJ1-5, with TRBD1 identical over 11 bases. After removal of 6 bases from V and 1 base from J, the junction contained 5 bases not matched to a gene. This CDR3 is 16 amino acids long. The CDR3, as DNA: TGTGCCAGCAGAAGGACAGGGGGCTCGAGCAATCAGCCCCAGCATTTT. Its translation: CASRRTGGSSNQPQHF.

This chain joins TRBV27 and TRBJ2-1; TRBD2 aligns across 14 bases. The V and J ends lost 2 bases and 9 bases, in that order; junction bases with no gene match: 12. CDR1 is MNHEY and CDR2 is SMNVEV in the germline V gene (reference sequence). This CDR3 has 18 amino acids. The CDR3: CASSLIMGGTSGSGEQFF. The CDR3 DNA reads as TGTGCCAGCAGTTTAATAATGGGGGGGACTAGCGGGAGTGGTGAGCAGTTCTTC.